These 30 T cell receptor beta chains originate from one sample sequenced in a study of identical twins. TCRdb re-derived calls from the 5' RACE reads in MiXCR, one entry per CDR3 protein. This table holds about 920,000 distinct CDR3 sequences, around 12% found once. A further study also used this sample, focusing on yellow fever vaccine responses in identical twins.

The sample consisted of PBMCs. All receptors derive from a woman between 18 and 29 years old in good health.

V is TRBV7-9 and J is TRBJ2-1; D remains ambiguous. CDR1 and CDR2 from the germline V gene are SEHNR and FQNEAQ (reference sequence). The CDR3 is 14 amino acids. Trimming cost V 1 base and J 6 bases, with 10 bases left between them. CDR3 DNA sequence: TGTGCCAGCAGCTTAGTGGGTCGGACCAATGAGCAGTTCTTC. This encodes CASSLVGRTNEQFF.

V is TRBV3-1 and J is TRBJ2-1; TRBD2 agrees at 13 bases. V dropped 1 base and J dropped 9; count of bases not matched to a gene: 6. Germline CDR1 reads LGHDT; CDR2 reads YNNKEL (reference sequence). CDR3 length: 16 amino acids. The CDR3 sequence is CASSQGTSGRIGEQFF. The DNA of the CDR3 is TGTGCCAGCAGCCAAGGGACTAGCGGGAGAATAGGTGAGCAGTTCTTC.

This clonotype was observed a few times. The chain uses TRBV12-3 or TRBV12-4 and TRBJ1-3; TRBD1 is a possible D gene (5 bases). The CDR3 is 14 residues long. Trimming removed 10 bases at V and 0 bases at J, with 13 bases between. The CDR3 DNA reads as TGTGCCACCCTCCAGGGTTCCTCTGGAAACACCATATATTTT. The encoded protein is CATLQGSSGNTIYF.

The J gene is TRBJ1-2, the V gene TRBV4-2; no clear D gene. The germline V gene encodes CDR1 LGHNA and CDR2 YNFKEQ. V was trimmed by 4 bases and J by 8 bases, leaving 17 bases between them. This CDR3 comprises 14 residues. CDR3 DNA sequence: TGTGCCAGCAGCCCCTCGGACGGTTATGAGGGCTACACCTTC. Amino acid sequence: CASSPSDGYEGYTF.

The J gene is TRBJ2-3, the V gene TRBV9; D might be TRBD2 (6 bases). Germline V CDR1 and CDR2: SGDLS, YYNGEE. CDR3 length: 17 amino acids. V lost 0 bases, J lost 2 bases, and 16 bases lay in between. In nucleotides, the CDR3 is TGTGCCAGCAGCGTAGCCGCCCTAGCGTCAAACACAGATACGCAGTATTTT. Amino acids: CASSVAALASNTDTQYF.

This clonotype was picked up a small number of times. The rearrangement joins TRBV5-1 to TRBJ2-1; D gene ambiguous. CDR3 length: 14 amino acids. V lost 1 base, J lost 8 bases, and 13 bases lay in between. Germline assignment: CDR1 SGHRS and CDR2 YFSETQ. DNA for the CDR3: TGCGCCAGCAGCTTGCCCGAATCCCTCTATGAGCAGTTCTTC. Its translation: CASSLPESLYEQFF. The full variable domain, completed using reference TRBV5-1 and TRBJ2-1, is KAGVTQTPRYLIKTRGQQVTLSCSPISGHRSVSWYQQTPGQGLQFLFEYFSETQRNKGNFPGRFSGRQFSNSRSEMNVSTLELGDSALYLCASSLPESLYEQFFGPGTRLTVL.

V and J are TRBV4-2 and TRBJ2-2; unclear D gene. The V gene's germline CDR1 is LGHNA and CDR2 YNFKEQ. The CDR3 extends over 16 amino acids. With 3 bases removed from V and 1 base from J, the gap between germline ends came to 12 bases. The CDR3 region is CASSQETELNTGELFF. CDR3 coding DNA: TGTGCCAGCAGCCAGGAGACCGAATTGAACACCGGGGAGCTGTTTTTT.

This clonotype appeared a few times. The chain is built from TRBV10-1 and TRBJ1-1; no clear D gene. The CDR3 length is 11 residues. The V end was cut by 6 bases, the J end by 6 bases, with 8 bases between. Germline loops: CDR1 WNHNN, CDR2 SYGVQD (reference sequence). CDR3 DNA: TGCGCCAGCAGCGAATATCCTGAAGCTTTCTTT. Residues: CASSEYPEAFF.

The chain combines TRBV7-3 with TRBJ2-2, with TRBD1 as a possible D gene (6 bases). Germline V gene data show CDR1 as SGHTA and CDR2 as FQGTGA. V was trimmed by 5 bases and J by 8 bases, leaving 18 bases between them. The CDR3 totals 15 residues. Written as DNA, the CDR3 is TGTGCCAGCAGCCCGCACTCCACCAGGGGTGGGGAGCTGTTTTTT. Protein: CASSPHSTRGGELFF.

This clonotype turned up a few times. The chain links TRBV28 to TRBJ2-3; TRBD2 matches 8 bases. V dropped 6 bases and J dropped 4; count of bases not matched to a gene: 6. The germline V gene has CDR1 MDHEN and CDR2 SYDVKM. The CDR3 runs 14 residues. CDR3 residues: CASRLPGLADTQYF. The CDR3 DNA reads TGTGCCAGCAGGTTGCCGGGACTAGCAGATACGCAGTATTTT.

This clonotype showed up many times. The V gene is TRBV20-1, the J gene TRBJ2-3; TRBD2 aligns across 10 bases. Trimming removed 3 bases from V and 2 bases from J; junction bases left unmatched: 11. CDR3 size: 17 residues. Germline V gives CDR1 DFQATT, CDR2 SNEGSKA (reference sequence). The CDR3 DNA is TGCAGTGCTAGCGTGGCTAGCGGGGGCCGCGACACAGATACGCAGTATTTT. As protein: CSASVASGGRDTDTQYF.

V gene TRBV7-8 combines with J gene TRBJ2-5; D is possibly TRBD2 (6 bases). The CDR3 has 17 residues. The V end was cut by 0 bases, the J end by 0 bases, with 14 bases between. CDR1 and CDR2 from the germline V gene are SGHVS and FQNEAQ. DNA for the CDR3: TGTGCCAGCAGCTTAGCGGCGGCGGGGCGTAACCAAGAGACCCAGTACTTC. This sequence encodes CASSLAAAGRNQETQYF.

The table lists this clonotype with a few counts. The chain employs TRBV7-9 and TRBJ2-1; the D is unclear. Germline V gene sequence: CDR1 SEHNR, CDR2 FQNEAQ (reference sequence). The V end was cut by 1 base, the J end by 3 bases, with 13 bases between. The CDR3 is made up of 16 amino acids. CDR3 protein: CASSLETWGGYNEQFF. The DNA for the CDR3 is TGTGCCAGCAGCTTAGAAACCTGGGGTGGCTACAATGAGCAGTTCTTC.

This clonotype appeared many times. CDR3 sequence: CASSLAYGEQFF. CDR3 nucleotide sequence: TGCGCCAGCAGCTTGGCCTACGGTGAGCAGTTCTTC. The chain uses TRBV5-1 and TRBJ2-1; D is ambiguous. Germline values: CDR1 SGHRS, CDR2 YFSETQ. The CDR3 length is 12 residues. V was cut by 0 bases and J by 9 bases, with 7 bases left in between.

CDR3 protein: CASSIETSGVYEQYF. CDR3 nucleotide sequence: TGTGCCAGTAGTATAGAAACTAGCGGAGTCTACGAGCAGTACTTC. The chain carries TRBV19 and TRBJ2-7; 8 bases line up with TRBD2. Losses at the gene ends were 0 bases for V and 3 bases for J; bases not matched to a gene: 4. Germline V gene lookup returns CDR1 LNHDA and CDR2 SQIVND (reference sequence). The CDR3 contains 15 residues.

This clonotype has only a few counts. This sequence joins TRBV24-1 and TRBJ2-5; D unclear. Between the trimmed V and J ends, which lost 2 bases and 5 bases, there was a span of 5 bases. This CDR3 is 12 amino acids long. Germline CDR1 KGHDR, CDR2 SFDVKD. The CDR3 DNA is TGTGCCACCAGTGATTCTGGGGAGACCCAGTACTTC. It is translated as CATSDSGETQYF.

This clonotype was counted only a few times. The chain uses TRBV6-1 and TRBJ1-5, with 10 bases identical to TRBD1. This CDR3 spans 15 amino acids. In germline, CDR1 is MNHNS, CDR2 SASEGT. Trimming cost V 6 bases and J 4 bases; bases outside gene matches: 6. The CDR3, as DNA: TGTGCCAGCAGGATTGGACAGGGGGTAAATCAGCCCCAGCATTTT. Translated, it gives CASRIGQGVNQPQHF.

This clonotype has more than one count but fewer than ten. The chain links TRBV5-5 to TRBJ1-5; D gene uncertain. V was shortened by 3 bases and J by 3 bases, with 10 bases between the two germline ends. The germline V gene has CDR1 SGHKS and CDR2 YYEKEE (reference sequence). There are 14 residues in the CDR3. This CDR3 is CASSYDTNNQPQHF. CDR3 nucleotides: TGTGCCAGCAGCTACGACACGAACAATCAGCCCCAGCATTTT.

The chain has TRBV12-3 or TRBV12-4 and TRBJ1-2; perhaps TRBD1 as D (5 bases). The CDR3 consists of 14 residues. V was clipped by 3 bases and J by 8 bases, with 16 bases between them. CDR3 in amino acids: CASSFRGPPEGYTF. Written as DNA, the CDR3 is TGTGCCAGCAGTTTTCGGGGACCGCCGGAGGGCTACACCTTC.

This clonotype was detected a few times. The chain has TRBV5-1 and TRBJ2-5; TRBD2 might be the D (7 bases). CDR1 and CDR2 (germline): SGHRS, YFSETQ. CDR3 length: 14 residues. Trimming shortened V by 6 bases and J by 4 bases, and 16 bases separated the two germline ends. The CDR3 sequence: CASTKGGDGETQYF. In DNA form, the CDR3 reads TGCGCCAGCACCAAGGGGGGGGATGGAGAGACCCAGTACTTC.

This CDR3 reads CASSVLAGRETQYF. The CDR3 coding sequence is TGTGCCAGCAGCGTATTGGCGGGCCGGGAGACCCAGTACTTC. The chain links TRBV9 to TRBJ2-5; the D gene is possibly TRBD2 (5 bases). The CDR3 is 14 amino acids. CDR1 and CDR2 (germline): SGDLS, YYNGEE. The V gene lost 1 base and the J gene lost 5 bases, with 12 bases spanning the gap. The full variable domain, rest sourced from reference TRBV9 and TRBJ2-5, is DSGVTQTPKHLITATGQRVTLRCSPRSGDLSVYWYQQSLDQGLQFLIQYYNGEERAKGNILERFSAQQFPDLHSELNLSSLELGDSALYFCASSVLAGRETQYFGPGTRLLVL.

This chain connects TRBV29-1 to TRBJ1-1, with unresolved D. CDR1 and CDR2 (germline): SQVTM, ANQGSEA. V was shortened by 4 bases and J by 7 bases, with 7 bases between the two germline ends. The CDR3 contains 10 residues. This CDR3 is CSVGAGEAFF. CDR3 in DNA: TGCAGCGTTGGGGCAGGTGAAGCTTTCTTT.

The chain links TRBV5-1 to TRBJ2-5; D gene unclear. Germline loops: CDR1 SGHRS, CDR2 YFSETQ. Trimming cost V 4 bases and J 4 bases, with 11 bases left between them. The CDR3 contains 13 residues. The CDR3: CASSGDHLETQYF. CDR3 DNA sequence: TGCGCCAGCAGCGGGGATCACCTAGAGACCCAGTACTTC.

This chain connects TRBV11-2 to TRBJ2-1, with 9 bases aligning to TRBD2. The germline CDR1 and CDR2 sequences are SGHAT and FQNNGV. The CDR3 has 17 residues. Germline trimming cut 1 base from V and 6 bases from J; bases unmatched to any gene: 10. The chain's CDR3 is CASSLVQLLSGGNEQFF. Here the CDR3 DNA reads TGTGCCAGCAGCTTAGTGCAATTGCTTAGCGGGGGCAATGAGCAGTTCTTC.

This clonotype has ten or more counts. The J gene is TRBJ2-2, the V gene TRBV10-3, with 7 bases identical to TRBD2. This CDR3 spans 15 amino acids. The V segment lost 2 bases and the J segment 4 bases; nucleotides outside the gene matches: 4. Germline loops: CDR1 ENHRY, CDR2 SYGVKD. CDR3 sequence (DNA): TGTGCCATCAGTGAGCGGGAGGCCAGCACCGGGGAGCTGTTTTTT. Protein: CAISEREASTGELFF.

Worth noting for this clonotype: A read error may produce the germline difference seen at one junction end. This chain uses TRBV9 with TRBJ1-1; 9 bases agree with TRBD1. The CDR3 runs to 15 residues. Germline assignment: CDR1 SGDLS and CDR2 YYNGEE. The CDR3 loop reads CANSVSGQGLGEAFF. The CDR3 DNA is TGTGCCAACAGCGTATCGGGACAGGGTTTAGGTGAAGCTTTCTTT.

V and J are TRBV6-5 and TRBJ2-3; 13 nucleotides agree with TRBD2. This CDR3 has 17 residues. V was clipped by 4 bases and J by 2 bases; unmatched bases: 6. The germline V gene has CDR1 MNHEY and CDR2 SVGAGI. As DNA, the CDR3 is TGTGCCAGCAGTTTAGGGACTAGCGGGACCGTCACAGATACGCAGTATTTT. Amino acids: CASSLGTSGTVTDTQYF.

V usage is TRBV5-1 and J usage is TRBJ2-5, with D perhaps assigned TRBD1 or TRBD2 (5 bases each). Per germline, CDR1 SGHRS and CDR2 YFSETQ. CDR3 length: 15 residues. The ends were cut back, 0 bases at V and 1 base at J, with 10 bases in the middle. The chain's CDR3 is CASSLAGRIQETQYF. The DNA for the CDR3 is TGCGCCAGCAGCTTGGCGGGACGGATCCAAGAGACCCAGTACTTC.

The chain employs TRBV15 and TRBJ2-1; 11 bases agree with TRBD2. The germline V gene has CDR1 LNHNV and CDR2 YYDKDF (reference sequence). With V trimmed by 2 bases and J by 7 bases, 13 bases remained unmatched. The CDR3 consists of 18 residues. CDR3: CATSRNRPSTSGINEQFF. CDR3 nucleotides: TGTGCCACCAGCAGAAACCGCCCTTCGACTAGCGGGATAAATGAGCAGTTCTTC.

This clonotype was seen ten or more times. J is TRBJ2-3 and V is TRBV5-1, with D hard to call. The germline V and J ends were trimmed by 0 bases and 5 bases, with 7 bases remaining between them. CDR3 length: 13 residues. The germline CDR1 and CDR2 sequences are SGHRS and YFSETQ. CDR3 amino acids: CASSLESRDTQYF. The CDR3 DNA follows: TGCGCCAGCAGCTTGGAGTCGAGAGATACGCAGTATTTT.